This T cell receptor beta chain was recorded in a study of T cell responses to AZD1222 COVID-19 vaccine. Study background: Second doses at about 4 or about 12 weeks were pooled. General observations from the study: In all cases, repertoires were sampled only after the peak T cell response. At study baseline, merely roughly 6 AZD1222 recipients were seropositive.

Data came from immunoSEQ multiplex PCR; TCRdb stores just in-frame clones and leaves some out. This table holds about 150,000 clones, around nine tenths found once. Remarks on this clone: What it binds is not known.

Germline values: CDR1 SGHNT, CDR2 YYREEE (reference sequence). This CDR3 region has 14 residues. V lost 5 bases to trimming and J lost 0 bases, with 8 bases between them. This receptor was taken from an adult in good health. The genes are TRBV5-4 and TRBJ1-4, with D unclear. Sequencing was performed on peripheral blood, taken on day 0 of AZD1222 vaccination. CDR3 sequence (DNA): TGTGCCAGCAGTAACGGTGCAACTAATGAAAAACTGTTTTTT. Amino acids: CASSNGATNEKLFF.